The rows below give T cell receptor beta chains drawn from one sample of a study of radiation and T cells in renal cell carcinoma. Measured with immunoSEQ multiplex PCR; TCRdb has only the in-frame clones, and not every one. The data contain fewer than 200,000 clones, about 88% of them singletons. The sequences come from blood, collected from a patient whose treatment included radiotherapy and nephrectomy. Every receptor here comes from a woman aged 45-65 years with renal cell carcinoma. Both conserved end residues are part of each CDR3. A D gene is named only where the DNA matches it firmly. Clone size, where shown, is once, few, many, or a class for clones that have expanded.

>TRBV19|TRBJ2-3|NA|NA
CASNGDTDTQYF
TGTGCCAGTAATGGAGACACAGATACGCAGTATTTT
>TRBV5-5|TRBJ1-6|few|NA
CASSLEVSPLHF
TGTGCCAGCAGCTTGGAGGTTTCACCCCTCCACTTT
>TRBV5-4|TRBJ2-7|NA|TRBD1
CASSLDRGPYEQYF
TGTGCCAGCAGCTTGGACAGGGGACCCTACGAGCAGTACTTC
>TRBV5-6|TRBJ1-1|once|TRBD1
CASSLATGTGGLNTEAFF
TGTGCCAGCAGCTTGGCGACCGGGACAGGGGGGTTGAACACTGAAGCTTTCTTT
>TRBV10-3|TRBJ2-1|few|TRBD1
CAISSRDREGNEQFF
TGTGCCATCAGCAGCCGGGACAGGGAAGGCAATGAGCAGTTCTTC
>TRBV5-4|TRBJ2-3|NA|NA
CASSFASGSTDTQYF
TGTGCCAGCAGCTTTGCTAGTGGGAGCACAGATACGCAGTATTTT
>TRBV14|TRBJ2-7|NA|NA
CASGQPYEQYF
TGTGCCAGCGGACAGCCCTACGAGCAGTACTTC
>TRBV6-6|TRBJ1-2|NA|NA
CASSTRGANYGYTF
TGTGCCAGCAGTACCCGGGGGGCCAACTATGGCTACACCTTC
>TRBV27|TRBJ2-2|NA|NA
CASSPTMRPGELFF
TGTGCCAGCAGCCCCACAATGCGTCCCGGGGAGCTGTTTTTT
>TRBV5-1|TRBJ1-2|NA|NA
CASSLSRDAGGYTF
TGCGCCAGCAGCCTCTCCCGGGATGCAGGGGGCTACACCTTC
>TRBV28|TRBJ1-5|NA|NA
CASSFGGQPQHF
TGTGCCAGCAGTTTCGGCGGTCAGCCCCAGCATTTT
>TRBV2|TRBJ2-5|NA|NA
CASSLLRAETQYF
TGTGCCAGCAGCCTACTCCGGGCGGAGACCCAGTACTTC
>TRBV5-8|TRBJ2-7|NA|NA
CASSFSNGYEQYF
TGTGCCAGCAGCTTTTCAAATGGGTACGAGCAGTACTTC
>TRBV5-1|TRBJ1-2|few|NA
CASSVEATGTHGYTF
TGCGCCAGCAGCGTGGAAGCAACCGGGACACATGGCTACACCTTC
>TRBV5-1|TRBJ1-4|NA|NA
CASSSGDARDEKLFF
TGCGCCAGCAGCTCGGGAGACGCCCGAGATGAAAAACTGTTTTTT
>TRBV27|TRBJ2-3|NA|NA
CASSLRGTIQDTQYF
TGTGCCAGCAGTTTAAGGGGGACCATTCAGGATACGCAGTATTTT
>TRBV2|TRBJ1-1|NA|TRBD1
CASSHQGAAAEAFF
TGTGCCAGCAGTCACCAGGGGGCGGCGGCTGAAGCTTTCTTT
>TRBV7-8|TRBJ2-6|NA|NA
CATPKVRHLGSEANVLTF
TGTGCCACCCCTAAAGTTCGGCACCTCGGTTCAGAGGCCAACGTCCTGACTTTC
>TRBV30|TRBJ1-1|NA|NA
CAWSRQVETPAFF
TGTGCCTGGAGTCGACAGGTGGAAACACCGGCTTTCTTT
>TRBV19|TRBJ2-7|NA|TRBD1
CASSPRTGGDDEQYF
TGTGCCAGTAGTCCCAGGACAGGGGGCGACGACGAGCAGTACTTC
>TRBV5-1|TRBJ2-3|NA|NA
CASSLSSASTDTQYF
TGCGCCAGCAGCTTGTCTAGCGCGAGCACAGATACGCAGTATTTT
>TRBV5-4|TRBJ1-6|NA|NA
CASSLGVAGGPWDNSPLHF
TGTGCCAGCAGCTTGGGGGTCGCTGGGGGCCCGTGGGATAATTCACCCCTCCACTTT
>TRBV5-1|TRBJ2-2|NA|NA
CASSLGQTNTGELFF
TGCGCCAGCAGCTTGGGACAGACGAACACCGGGGAGCTGTTTTTT
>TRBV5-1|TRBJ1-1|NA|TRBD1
CASSFAQGAFEAFF
TGCGCCAGCAGCTTTGCACAGGGGGCTTTTGAAGCTTTCTTT
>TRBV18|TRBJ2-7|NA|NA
CASSPKTGLDEQYF
TGTGCCAGCTCACCAAAAACAGGGTTGGACGAGCAGTACTTC